Presented here are 27 T cell receptor beta chains from one specimen sequenced in a study of T cell repertoires in cytomegalovirus infection (dated by TCRdb to about 2019). Reads for this sample came from an Illumina HiSeq 1500. The raw public reads went through TCRdb reprocessing: fastp at Q25, MiXCR clone calling, in-frame beta chains kept. Every CDR3 protein is listed once, alongside the most common genes and DNA of its rows. For this sample there are fewer than 550,000 distinct CDR3 sequences; roughly 30% appear just once. The top ten hold roughly an eighth of the sample. The specimen was PBMCs. Receptor source: a human donor in good health (CMV status not recorded). Some clones in this sample may be carry-over from other donors' samples.

The chain uses TRBV4-3 and TRBJ2-2; either TRBD1 or TRBD2 may supply D (6 bases each). The CDR3 totals 16 residues. CDR1 and CDR2 (germline): LGHNA, YSLEER. V dropped 5 bases and J dropped 6 bases, with 19 bases sitting between them. CDR3: CASSKLDSGLAGELFF. Here the CDR3 DNA reads TGCGCCAGCAGCAAATTGGACAGCGGGTTGGCCGGGGAGCTGTTTTTT.

This clonotype was seen only a few times. The J gene is TRBJ2-7, the V gene TRBV10-2; TRBD2 is a possible D gene (5 bases). Trimming shortened V by 2 bases and J by 2 bases, and 7 bases separated the two germline ends. The CDR3 consists of 13 residues. CDR1 WSHSY and CDR2 SAAADI come from the germline V gene. The CDR3 loop is CASSEGEPYEQYF. In DNA, the CDR3 is TGCGCCAGCAGTGAGGGGGAGCCCTACGAGCAGTACTTC.

Comments on this clonotype: Being one base from a much bigger clone, this may be a read error. As the CDR3 is not closed by the conserved phenylalanine or tryptophan, this likely results from a read error. The CDR3 spells CASSQDNTGAAGIEQFL. The CDR3 nucleotides are TGTGCCAGCAGCCAAGATAATACGGGGGCCGCTGGGATTGAGCAGTTCTTA. The genes are TRBV4-2 and TRBJ2-1, with D perhaps being TRBD1 or TRBD2 (6 bases each). Germline assignment: CDR1 LGHNA and CDR2 YNFKEQ. The CDR3 covers 17 residues. With 0 bases removed from V and 9 bases from J, the gap between germline ends came to 21 bases.

With regard to this clonotype: A read error is possible here, since a much larger clone lies one base away. The V gene is TRBV7-6, the J gene TRBJ2-2; D possibly uses TRBD1 or TRBD2 (6 bases each). This CDR3 region has 18 residues. Germline V gives CDR1 SGHVS, CDR2 FNYEAQ. The CDR3 loop is CVSSLALTGAANTGELFF. CDR3 nucleotides: TGTGTCAGCAGCTTAGCGCTTACGGGGGCCGCGAACACCGGGGAGCTGTTTTTT.

This clonotype was counted once. A read error may be the cause here, since a much bigger clone is one base away. V usage is TRBV12-3 or TRBV12-4 and J usage is TRBJ1-6; possibly TRBD1 for D (6 bases). This CDR3 has 14 residues. Trimming removed 0 bases from V and 10 bases from J, with 10 bases in between. The CDR3 bases are TGTGCCAGCAGTTTAGCCAGGAGGGGGTCACCCCTCCACTTT. It is translated as CASSLARRGSPLHF.

Note on this clonotype: As the CDR3 is not closed by the conserved phenylalanine or tryptophan, this likely results from a read error. The gene calls are TRBV27 and TRBJ2-5; 13 nucleotides align to TRBD2. This CDR3 comprises 17 residues. Germline V gene data show CDR1 as MNHEY and CDR2 as SMNVEV (reference sequence). The J segment lost 4 bases and the V segment lost 5 bases, leaving 10 bases of the junction unmatched. CDR3 bases: TGTGCCAGCAGTCCACTAGCGGGGGGGCCGGTAGGAGAGACCCAGTACTTA. Translation gives CASSPLAGGPVGETQYL.

This clonotype was counted a few times. This chain joins TRBV14 and TRBJ1-1; tentative D call: TRBD1 (6 bases). The V end was cut by 6 bases, the J end by 2 bases, with 16 bases between. This CDR3 comprises 15 residues. Germline values: CDR1 SGHDN, CDR2 FVKESK. CDR3 sequence: CASRPRGQQNTEAFF. DNA for the CDR3: TGTGCCAGCAGACCCAGGGGACAACAAAACACTGAAGCTTTCTTT.

Of note for this clonotype: Compared with germline, one end of the junction differs, possibly owing to a read error. The genes are TRBV6-4 and TRBJ2-3; D perhaps matches TRBD2 (6 bases). This CDR3 has 14 residues. Germline CDR1 MRHNA, CDR2 SNTAGT. This CDR3 reads CASSDSSGTDTPYF. The DNA of the CDR3 is TGTGCCAGCAGTGACTCTAGCGGCACAGATACGCCGTATTTT.

This clonotype has just a few counts. V usage is TRBV18 and J usage is TRBJ2-5; D remains ambiguous. Trimming removed 2 bases from V and 0 bases from J, with 16 bases in between. Germline V lookup: CDR1 KGHSH, CDR2 LQKENI. CDR3 length: 17 amino acids. The CDR3: CASSPLGSPADQETQYF. As DNA, the CDR3 is TGTGCCAGCTCACCATTGGGCAGCCCCGCCGACCAAGAGACCCAGTACTTC.

This clonotype was recorded many times. V usage is TRBV7-2 and J usage is TRBJ2-7; D is ambiguous. Germline assignment: CDR1 SGHTA and CDR2 FQGNSA. The CDR3 is 11 amino acids. V was shortened by 4 bases and J by 5 bases, with 6 bases between the two germline ends. For the CDR3, the DNA is TGTGCCAGCAGCTATGTTCACGAGCAGTACTTC. Translation: CASSYVHEQYF.

The chain couples TRBV11-3 to TRBJ1-2; D possibly corresponds to TRBD1 (6 bases). Trimming took off 3 bases at V and 4 bases at J, with 9 bases between the two ends. The germline gives CDR1 SGHNT, CDR2 YENEEA. This CDR3 region has 13 residues. In nucleotides, the CDR3 is TGTGCCAGCAGCTTCGAGACAGGCTATGGCTACACCTTC. Its translation is CASSFETGYGYTF.

This clonotype has just a few counts. This chain connects TRBV6-1 to TRBJ1-2; no clear D. V dropped 6 bases and J dropped 2 bases, with 10 bases sitting between them. Germline V lookup: CDR1 MNHNS, CDR2 SASEGT. The CDR3 covers 13 residues. This CDR3 is CASSQTGNYGYTF. The CDR3 DNA reads as TGTGCCAGCAGCCAGACGGGGAACTATGGCTACACCTTC.

This chain joins TRBV20-1 and TRBJ2-1; TRBD2 might be the D (6 bases). The V end was cut by 3 bases, the J end by 8 bases, with 11 bases between. This CDR3 spans 12 amino acids. Germline V gives CDR1 DFQATT, CDR2 SNEGSKA (reference sequence). The CDR3 is CSASWEVDEQFF. In DNA form, the CDR3 reads TGCAGTGCTAGTTGGGAGGTGGATGAGCAGTTCTTC.

This sequence joins TRBV15 and TRBJ2-5; D assignment may be TRBD1 or TRBD2 (5 bases each). CDR1 LNHNV and CDR2 YYDKDF come from the germline V gene (reference sequence). This CDR3 has 16 residues. Trimming cost V 1 base and J 0 bases, with 12 bases left between them. Here the CDR3 reads CATSRGEGRDQETQYF. CDR3 nucleotides: TGTGCCACCAGCAGAGGTGAGGGCAGGGACCAAGAGACCCAGTACTTC.

This clonotype has just a few counts. The genes are TRBV12-3 or TRBV12-4 and TRBJ1-1; 7 bases line up with TRBD1. Losses at the gene ends were 6 bases for V and 0 bases for J; bases not matched to a gene: 7. The CDR3 is 15 amino acids. CDR3 sequence reads: CASRGQLNLNTEAFF. The CDR3 DNA reads TGTGCCAGCAGGGGACAGCTCAATTTGAACACTGAAGCTTTCTTT.

This clonotype was seen a handful of times. The gene calls are TRBV9 and TRBJ1-6; weak D call: TRBD1 (5 bases). Looked up from germline, CDR1 is SGDLS and CDR2 is YYNGEE. The CDR3 is 14 residues long. V gave up 0 bases and J gave up 10 bases, with 11 bases separating them. The CDR3 loop is CASSVEGEGSPLHF. The CDR3 nucleotides read TGTGCCAGCAGCGTAGAAGGGGAAGGGTCACCCCTCCACTTT.

In this sample, this clonotype turned up many times. The V gene is TRBV7-2, the J gene TRBJ1-2; TRBD1 matches 8 bases. The V segment lost 0 bases and the J segment 4 bases; nucleotides outside the gene matches: 4. The CDR3 has 15 residues. CDR1 is SGHTA and CDR2 is FQGNSA in the germline V gene. The CDR3, as DNA: TGTGCCAGCAGCTTAGCAGGACAGGGAAGCTATGGCTACACCTTC. Its protein is CASSLAGQGSYGYTF.

With respect to this clonotype: Without the conserved terminal phenylalanine or tryptophan, this CDR3 likely stems from a read error. The chain links TRBV7-2 to TRBJ2-7; 12 nucleotides agree with TRBD1. CDR3 length equals 16 residues. V lost 1 base, J lost 6 bases, and 7 bases stayed unmatched. Germline-derived CDR1 and CDR2 are SGHTA and FQGNSA. Here the CDR3 DNA reads TGTGCCAGCAGCTTAGAGCCGGGACAGGGGGCAAGCGAGCAGTACTTA. Translating it yields CASSLEPGQGASEQYL.

The CDR3, as DNA: TGCGCCAGCAGCCAAGATCCGGGTACAGGATGGGGATACAATGAGCAGTTCTTC. Translating it yields CASSQDPGTGWGYNEQFF. The chain joins TRBV4-3 to TRBJ2-1; TRBD1 is a possible D gene (5 bases). V gave up 0 bases and J gave up 4 bases, with 19 bases separating them. The CDR3 has 18 amino acids. Germline-derived CDR1 and CDR2 are LGHNA and YSLEER.

This clonotype has more than one count but fewer than ten. The chain combines TRBV19 with TRBJ2-3; no definite D call. This CDR3 is 16 amino acids long. Germline CDR1 LNHDA, CDR2 SQIVND (reference sequence). DNA of the CDR3: TGTGGTGGAAGGAACCGGTACCTAGGTCAGACAGATACGCAGTATTTT. Protein product: CGGRNRYLGQTDTQYF. Based on the CDR3 plus reference TRBV19 and TRBJ2-3, the full variable domain is DGGITQSPKYLFRKEGQNVTLSCEQNLNHDAMYWYRQDPGQGLRLIYYSQIVNDFQKGDIAEGYSVSREKKESFPLTVTSAQKNPTAFYLCGGRNRYLGQTDTQYFGPGTRLTVL.

J is TRBJ1-1 and V is TRBV9; maybe TRBD1 (5 bases). CDR3 length: 12 residues. V was shortened by 10 bases and J by 1 base, with 11 bases between the two germline ends. The germline CDR1 and CDR2 sequences are SGDLS and YYNGEE. In nucleotides, the CDR3 is TGTGCCGAGCACAGGCGGAACACTGAAGCTTTCTTT. Amino acids: CAEHRRNTEAFF.

The V call is TRBV2, the J call TRBJ1-4; 7 positions agree with TRBD1. Germline-derived CDR1 and CDR2 are SNHLY and FYNNEI. J was trimmed by 6 bases and V by 3 bases; bases with no gene match: 10. This CDR3 is built from 16 residues. CDR3 region: CASSEPGTADHEKLFF. The DNA of the CDR3 is TGTGCCAGCAGTGAGCCTGGGACAGCGGACCATGAAAAACTGTTTTTT.

CDR3 amino acids: CASSLGQAQLNTEAFF. The CDR3, as DNA: TGTGCCAGCAGCCTCGGACAGGCCCAATTGAACACTGAAGCTTTCTTT. V and J are TRBV5-6 and TRBJ1-1, with 7 nucleotides matching TRBD1. Per germline, CDR1 SGHDT and CDR2 YYEEEE. V trimming: 4 bases; J trimming: 0 bases; junction bases outside the gene matches: 9. This CDR3 spans 16 amino acids.

V gene TRBV2 combines with J gene TRBJ2-3; TRBD1 matches 9 bases. Germline lookup yields CDR1 SNHLY and CDR2 FYNNEI. CDR3 length: 13 residues. V lost 6 bases, J lost 4 bases, and 2 bases stayed unmatched. The CDR3 is CASSGQGSDTQYF. CDR3 in DNA: TGTGCCAGCAGCGGACAGGGGTCAGATACGCAGTATTTT.

Ten or more counts support this clonotype. This chain connects TRBV7-8 to TRBJ2-4, with TRBD1 matching 8 bases. There are 16 residues in the CDR3. With 5 bases clipped from V and 1 base from J, the junction kept 7 bases outside the gene matches. Germline V CDR1 and CDR2: SGHVS, FQNEAQ. The CDR3 sequence: CASSPTGDLAKNIQYF. The CDR3 DNA sequence: TGTGCCAGCAGCCCGACAGGGGATCTGGCCAAAAACATTCAGTACTTC.

The V call is TRBV7-6, the J call TRBJ1-1; 8 bases agree with TRBD1. J lost 4 bases, V lost 0 bases, and 4 bases had no gene match. This CDR3 spans 15 amino acids. CDR1 is SGHVS, CDR2 FNYEAQ, per germline. The CDR3 reads CASSLARQGATEAFF. CDR3 DNA: TGTGCCAGCAGCTTAGCGCGGCAGGGGGCCACTGAAGCTTTCTTT.

In its sample, this clonotype was seen a few times. The chain recombines TRBV7-6 with TRBJ2-5; 7 nucleotides match TRBD1. Germline V CDR1 and CDR2: SGHVS, FNYEAQ. The trim removed 5 bases at V and 3 bases at J, leaving 6 bases unmatched. This CDR3 has 14 residues. The CDR3 DNA reads TGTGCCAGCAGCCCCCGGGACAGCAAAGAGACCCAGTACTTC. This codes for CASSPRDSKETQYF.